This T cell receptor (beta chain) was sequenced for a study of control samples from healthy donors and cancer patients. From germline, CDR1 is ENHRY and CDR2 SYGVKD. The length of the CDR3 is 15 residues. V lost 6 bases, J lost 0 bases, and 14 bases lay in between. Libraries were prepared by immunoSEQ multiplex PCR; TCRdb keeps only in-frame clonotypes and omits some of them. The sample lists about 41,000 clones; around 94% were seen once. The sequence was collected from a man in his 60s in good health. The chain is built from TRBV10-3 and TRBJ1-1; tentative D call: TRBD1 (6 bases). The sequenced sample was blood. The CDR3 region is CAIRSRQDLNTEAFF. The DNA for the CDR3 is TGTGCCATCAGGAGCCGACAGGACCTGAACACTGAAGCTTTCTTT.